This T cell receptor beta chain appears in the sequencing data of a study of cytomegalovirus exposure and HLA in healthy donors. Study overall: The 90 to 150 validation repertoires used a platform that matched the one used for the roughly 650 first-cohort repertoires, as a later analysis reported.

The CDR3 totals 11 residues. CDR1 is SNHLY and CDR2 is FYNNEI in the germline V gene. V was cut by 7 bases and J by 0 bases, with 3 bases left in between. Study results and limitations: CMV antigen specificity was confirmed in vitro for three CMV-associated chains. The authors enumerated some 170 TCR beta chains as linked to cytomegalovirus.

As concerns this clone: Its target is not known.

Method: immunoSEQ multiplex PCR; TCRdb's copy keeps in-frame clones and lacks some. The sample carries about 130,000 clones, roughly 86% recorded once. The sequence came from a man aged 25-45 years in good health and CMV-seronegative. The chain joins TRBV2 to TRBJ1-1; D ambiguous. Sequenced sample: PBMCs. CDR3 sequence (DNA): TGTGCCAGCATTATGAACACTGAAGCTTTCTTT. It specifies CASIMNTEAFF.